This T cell receptor (beta chain) was recovered during a study of shared clonotypes between healthy human individuals. Study in general: There were three CD4 naive, three CD4 memory, two CD8 naive and one CD8 memory plates per donor. Whole-study results and caveats: Clonotype sharing levels among donors were expected to vary with sequencing depth.

This table comes from immunoSEQ multiplex PCR, and its TCRdb copy is limited to in-frame clones, with some not included. The repertoire includes hundreds of thousands of clones, about 95% of them detected once, and 0.095% to 0.12% sits in the top ten. The naive CD8 fraction comprised CD45RO-negative cells positively selected for CCR7 and excluded terminally differentiated effector memory CD45RA+ cells. This clone was detected a few times. Its target is unknown. The V gene end was trimmed by 1 base and the J gene end by 7 bases; junction bases not matched to a gene: 3. This CDR3 has 12 residues. The V gene's germline CDR1 is SQVTM and CDR2 ANQGSEA.

The sequencing input was naive CD8+ T cells sorted from blood. The receptor was isolated from a woman between 25 and 40 years old in good health. The chain recombines TRBV29-1 with TRBJ1-2, with 7 bases identical to TRBD1. CDR3 residues: CSVEGRGPGYTF. CDR3 in DNA: TGCAGCGTTGAAGGGAGGGGGCCTGGCTACACCTTC.